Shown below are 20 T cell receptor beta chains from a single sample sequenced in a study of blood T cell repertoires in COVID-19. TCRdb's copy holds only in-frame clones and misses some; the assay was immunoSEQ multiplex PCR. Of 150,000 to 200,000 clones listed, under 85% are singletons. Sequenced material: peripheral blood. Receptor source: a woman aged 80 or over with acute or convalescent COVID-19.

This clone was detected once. CDR3 sequence (DNA): TGCAGCATGGGACTAGCCGACGAGCAGTTCTTC. Translating gives CSMGLADEQFF. The chain is built from TRBV29-1 and TRBJ2-1, with 9 nucleotides matching TRBD2. After removal of 8 bases from V and 10 bases from J, the junction contained 6 bases not matched to a gene. Germline CDR1 and CDR2: SQVTM and ANQGSEA. The CDR3 contains 11 residues.

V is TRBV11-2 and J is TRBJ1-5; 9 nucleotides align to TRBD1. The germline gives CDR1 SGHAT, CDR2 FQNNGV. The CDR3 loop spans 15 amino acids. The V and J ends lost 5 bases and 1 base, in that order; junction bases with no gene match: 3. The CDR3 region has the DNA TGTGCCAGCAGCCCCGGACAGGGGAGCAATCAGCCCCAGCATTTT. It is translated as CASSPGQGSNQPQHF.

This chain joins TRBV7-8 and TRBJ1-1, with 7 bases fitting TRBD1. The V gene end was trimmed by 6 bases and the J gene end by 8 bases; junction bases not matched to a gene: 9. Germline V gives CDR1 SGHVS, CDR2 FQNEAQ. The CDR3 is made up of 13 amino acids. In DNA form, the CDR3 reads TGTGCCAGCAGGCTCCGACCAGGGGGGGAAGCTTTCTTT. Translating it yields CASRLRPGGEAFF.

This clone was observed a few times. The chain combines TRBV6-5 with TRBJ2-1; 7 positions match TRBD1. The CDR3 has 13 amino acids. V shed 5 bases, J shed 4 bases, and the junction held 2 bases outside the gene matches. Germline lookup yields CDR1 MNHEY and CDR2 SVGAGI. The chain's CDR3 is CASSKQGYNEQFF. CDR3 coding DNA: TGTGCCAGCAGTAAACAGGGGTACAATGAGCAGTTCTTC.

CDR3 DNA sequence: TGCGCCAGCTCGGACAGGGGGGTGAATGAAAAACTGTTTTTT. It specifies CASSDRGVNEKLFF. The chain combines TRBV5-1 with TRBJ1-4; 10 bases are a match to TRBD1. Germline loops: CDR1 SGHRS, CDR2 YFSETQ. Trimming cost V 7 bases and J 5 bases; bases outside gene matches: 5. There are 14 residues in the CDR3.

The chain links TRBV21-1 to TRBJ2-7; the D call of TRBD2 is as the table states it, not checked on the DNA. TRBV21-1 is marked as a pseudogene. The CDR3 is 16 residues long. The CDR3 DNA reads TGTGCCAGCAGCCACGGGACTATCTCCTTATCCTACGAGCAGTACTTC. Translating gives CASSHGTISLSYEQYF.

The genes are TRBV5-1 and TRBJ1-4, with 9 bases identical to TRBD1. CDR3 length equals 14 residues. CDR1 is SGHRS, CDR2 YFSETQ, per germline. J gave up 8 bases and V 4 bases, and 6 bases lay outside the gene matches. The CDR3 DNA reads TGCGCCAGCAGCCCGGACAGGGGAGGCGAAAAACTGTTTTTT. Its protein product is CASSPDRGGEKLFF. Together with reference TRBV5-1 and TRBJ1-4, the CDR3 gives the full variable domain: KAGVTQTPRYLIKTRGQQVTLSCSPISGHRSVSWYQQTPGQGLQFLFEYFSETQRNKGNFPGRFSGRQFSNSRSEMNVSTLELGDSALYLCASSPDRGGEKLFFGSGTQLSVL.

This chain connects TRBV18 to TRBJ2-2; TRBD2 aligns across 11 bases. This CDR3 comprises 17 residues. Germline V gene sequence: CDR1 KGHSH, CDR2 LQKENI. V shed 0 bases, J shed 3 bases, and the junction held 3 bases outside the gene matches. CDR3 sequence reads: CASSPPSGGAHTGELFF. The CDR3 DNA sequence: TGTGCCAGCTCACCACCTAGCGGGGGGGCCCACACCGGGGAGCTGTTTTTT.

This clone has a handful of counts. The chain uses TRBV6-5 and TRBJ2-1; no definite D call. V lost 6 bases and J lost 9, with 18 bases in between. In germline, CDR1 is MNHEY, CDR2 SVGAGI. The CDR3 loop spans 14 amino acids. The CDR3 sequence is CASSLRRGAIEQFF. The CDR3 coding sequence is TGTGCCAGCAGCCTTCGTAGAGGAGCGATTGAGCAGTTCTTC.

This chain's CDR3 is CASSLGSEPFNEQFF. The CDR3 nucleotides are TGTGCCAGCAGCTTGGGTTCAGAACCTTTCAATGAGCAGTTCTTC. The V gene is TRBV5-8, the J gene TRBJ2-1; no reliable D call. Germline V gene lookup returns CDR1 SGHTS and CDR2 YDEGEE. Trimming took 0 bases from V and 6 from J, leaving 13 bases between them. The CDR3 runs 15 residues. Complete variable domain (other parts from reference TRBV5-8 and TRBJ2-1): EAGVTQSPTHLIKTRGQQATLRCSPISGHTSVYWYQQALGLGLQFLLWYDEGEERNRGNFPPRFSGRQFPNYSSELNVNALELEDSALYLCASSLGSEPFNEQFFGPGTRLTVL.

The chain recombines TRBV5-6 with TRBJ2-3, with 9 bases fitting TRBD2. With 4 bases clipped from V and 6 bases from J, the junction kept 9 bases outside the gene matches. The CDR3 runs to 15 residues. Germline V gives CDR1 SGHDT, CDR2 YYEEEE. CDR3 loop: CASSPIAGVGDTQYF. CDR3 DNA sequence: TGTGCCAGCAGCCCTATAGCGGGAGTGGGGGATACGCAGTATTTT.

CDR3 sequence reads: CASSFQQGLRDEQFF. The CDR3 DNA sequence: TGTGCCAGTAGTTTTCAGCAGGGGCTTAGGGATGAGCAGTTCTTC. The chain employs TRBV19 and TRBJ2-1, with D maybe TRBD1 (6 bases). The CDR3 is made up of 15 amino acids. V gave up 5 bases and J gave up 8 bases, with 19 bases separating them. Germline-derived CDR1 and CDR2 are LNHDA and SQIVND (reference sequence).

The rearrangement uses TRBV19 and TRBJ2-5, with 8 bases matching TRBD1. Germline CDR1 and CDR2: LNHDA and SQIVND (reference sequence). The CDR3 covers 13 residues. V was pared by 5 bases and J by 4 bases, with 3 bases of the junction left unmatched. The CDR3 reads CASSGQGAETQYF. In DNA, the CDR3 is TGTGCCAGTAGTGGTCAGGGGGCAGAGACCCAGTACTTC.

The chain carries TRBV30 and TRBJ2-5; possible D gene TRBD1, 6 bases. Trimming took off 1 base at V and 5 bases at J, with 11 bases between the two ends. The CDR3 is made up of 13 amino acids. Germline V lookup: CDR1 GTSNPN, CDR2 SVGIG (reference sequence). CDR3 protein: CAWSGGLAETQYF. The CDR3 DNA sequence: TGTGCCTGGAGTGGGGGGCTTGCGGAGACCCAGTACTTC.

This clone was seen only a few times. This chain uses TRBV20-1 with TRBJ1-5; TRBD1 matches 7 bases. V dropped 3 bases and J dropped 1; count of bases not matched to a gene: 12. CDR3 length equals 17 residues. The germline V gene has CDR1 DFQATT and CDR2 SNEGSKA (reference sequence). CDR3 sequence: CSASITPTGVSNQPQHF. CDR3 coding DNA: TGCAGTGCTAGTATAACCCCTACAGGGGTCAGCAATCAGCCCCAGCATTTT.

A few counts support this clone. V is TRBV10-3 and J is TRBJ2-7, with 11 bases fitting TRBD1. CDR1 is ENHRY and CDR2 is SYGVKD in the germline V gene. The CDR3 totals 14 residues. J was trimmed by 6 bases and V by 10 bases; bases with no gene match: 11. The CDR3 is CATHPGQGVGEQYF. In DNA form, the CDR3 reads TGTGCCACACACCCGGGACAGGGGGTTGGCGAGCAGTACTTC.

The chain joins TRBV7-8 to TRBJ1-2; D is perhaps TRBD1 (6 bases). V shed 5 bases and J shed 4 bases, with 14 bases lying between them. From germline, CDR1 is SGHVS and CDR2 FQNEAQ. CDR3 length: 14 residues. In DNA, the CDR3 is TGTGCCAGCAGCCTGCAGCGGGACACCTATGGCTACACCTTC. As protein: CASSLQRDTYGYTF.

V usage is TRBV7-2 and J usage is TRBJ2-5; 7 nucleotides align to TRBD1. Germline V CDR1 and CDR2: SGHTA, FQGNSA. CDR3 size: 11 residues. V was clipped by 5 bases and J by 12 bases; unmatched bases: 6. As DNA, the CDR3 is TGTGCCAGCAGCCTAGACAGGGTAGAGTACTTC. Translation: CASSLDRVEYF.

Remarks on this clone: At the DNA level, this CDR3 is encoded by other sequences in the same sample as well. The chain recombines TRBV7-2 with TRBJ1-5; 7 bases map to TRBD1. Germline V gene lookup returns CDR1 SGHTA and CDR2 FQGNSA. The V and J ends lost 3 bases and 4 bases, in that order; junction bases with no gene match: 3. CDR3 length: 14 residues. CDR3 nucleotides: TGTGCCAGCAGCTTGTCCAGGGGGAATCAGCCCCAGCATTTT. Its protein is CASSLSRGNQPQHF. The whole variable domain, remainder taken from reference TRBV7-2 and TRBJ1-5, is GAGVSQSPSNKVTEKGKDVELRCDPISGHTALYWYRQSLGQGLEFLIYFQGNSAPDKSGLPSDRFSAERTGGSVSTLTIQRTQQEDSAVYLCASSLSRGNQPQHFGDGTRLSIL.

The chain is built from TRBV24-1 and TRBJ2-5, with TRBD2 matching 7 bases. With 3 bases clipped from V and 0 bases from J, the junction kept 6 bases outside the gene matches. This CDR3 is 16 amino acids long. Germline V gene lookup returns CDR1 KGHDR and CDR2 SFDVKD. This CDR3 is CATSDPGTTHQETQYF. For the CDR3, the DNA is TGTGCCACCAGTGATCCCGGGACTACCCACCAAGAGACCCAGTACTTC.